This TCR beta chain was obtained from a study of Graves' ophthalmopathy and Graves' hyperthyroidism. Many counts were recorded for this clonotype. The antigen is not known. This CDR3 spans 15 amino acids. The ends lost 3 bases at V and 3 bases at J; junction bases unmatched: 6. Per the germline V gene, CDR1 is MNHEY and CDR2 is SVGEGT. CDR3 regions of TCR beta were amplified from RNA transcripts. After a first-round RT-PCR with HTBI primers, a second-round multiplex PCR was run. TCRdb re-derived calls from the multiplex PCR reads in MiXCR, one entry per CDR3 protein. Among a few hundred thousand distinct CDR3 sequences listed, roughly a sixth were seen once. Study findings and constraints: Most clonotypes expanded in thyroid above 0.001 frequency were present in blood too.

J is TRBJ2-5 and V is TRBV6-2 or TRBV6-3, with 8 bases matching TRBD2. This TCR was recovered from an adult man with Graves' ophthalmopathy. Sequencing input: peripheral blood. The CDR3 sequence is CASSYSTSGEETQYF. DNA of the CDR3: TGTGCCAGCAGTTATTCAACTAGCGGAGAAGAGACCCAGTACTTC.